The rows below give T cell receptor beta chains drawn from one sample of a study of blood T cell repertoires in COVID-19. Profiled with immunoSEQ multiplex PCR; TCRdb holds only in-frame clones, not every one. The sample comprises 250,000 to 400,000 clones, roughly nine tenths of which are singletons, and less than 3% rests with the top ten. The sequenced sample was peripheral blood. These receptors were taken from a woman in her twenties or thirties with COVID-19, enrolled during active disease. CDR3s include the opening cysteine and the closing phenylalanine or tryptophan. The order of the fields is D gene, V gene, J gene, clone size, CDR3 protein, CDR3 DNA. The D gene is left open where the match is weak. Size values are once, few and many counts, or a class for expanded clones, and some rows have none.

D gene: -
V gene: TRBV7-6
J gene: TRBJ1-5
clone size: -
CDR3 protein: CASSLTGGSNQPQHF
CDR3 DNA: TGTGCCAGCAGCTTAACGGGAGGGAGCAATCAGCCCCAGCATTTT

D gene: TRBD1
V gene: TRBV2
J gene: TRBJ2-3
clone size: -
CDR3 protein: CASSEGTGGPSTDTQYF
CDR3 DNA: TGTGCCAGCAGTGAAGGAACAGGGGGCCCTAGCACAGATACGCAGTATTTT

D gene: TRBD1
V gene: TRBV6-1
J gene: TRBJ2-2
clone size: -
CDR3 protein: CASSGADRGRWHGELFF
CDR3 DNA: TGTGCCAGCAGTGGGGCGGACAGGGGGCGTTGGCACGGGGAGCTGTTTTTT

D gene: TRBD1
V gene: TRBV7-2
J gene: TRBJ1-4
clone size: -
CDR3 protein: CASSFGDRATNEKLFF
CDR3 DNA: TGTGCCAGCAGCTTCGGGGACAGGGCAACTAATGAAAAACTGTTTTTT

D gene: TRBD1
V gene: TRBV9
J gene: TRBJ2-7
clone size: once
CDR3 protein: CASSVGPGQAYEQYF
CDR3 DNA: TGTGCCAGCAGCGTAGGCCCGGGACAGGCCTACGAGCAGTACTTC

D gene: -
V gene: TRBV5-5
J gene: TRBJ1-2
clone size: -
CDR3 protein: CASSLEGVLNYGYTF
CDR3 DNA: TGTGCCAGCAGCTTGGAGGGGGTACTTAACTATGGCTACACCTTC

D gene: TRBD2
V gene: TRBV5-5
J gene: TRBJ2-4
clone size: -
CDR3 protein: CASSLGLEGIQYF
CDR3 DNA: TGTGCCAGCAGCCTCGGACTAGAGGGCATTCAGTACTTC

D gene: TRBD1
V gene: TRBV5-1
J gene: TRBJ1-4
clone size: -
CDR3 protein: CASSLEGAVVEKLFF
CDR3 DNA: TGCGCCAGCAGCTTGGAGGGGGCGGTGGTTGAAAAACTGTTTTTT

D gene: -
V gene: TRBV29-1
J gene: TRBJ1-2
clone size: -
CDR3 protein: CSVLSRPRSGYTF
CDR3 DNA: TGCAGCGTCCTATCTCGACCTAGGTCCGGCTACACCTTC

D gene: -
V gene: TRBV15
J gene: TRBJ1-3
clone size: -
CDR3 protein: CATSRDLRSNSGNTIYF
CDR3 DNA: TGTGCCACCAGCAGAGATCTTAGATCGAACTCTGGAAACACCATATATTTT

D gene: TRBD2
V gene: TRBV4-1
J gene: TRBJ2-1
clone size: -
CDR3 protein: CASSLILAGVYNEQFF
CDR3 DNA: TGCGCCAGCAGCCTAATACTAGCGGGGGTCTACAATGAGCAGTTCTTC

D gene: TRBD1
V gene: TRBV7-2
J gene: TRBJ1-5
clone size: -
CDR3 protein: CASSSRPGTGGWGNQPQHF
CDR3 DNA: TGTGCCAGCAGCTCACGTCCCGGGACAGGGGGCTGGGGCAATCAGCCCCAGCATTTT

D gene: -
V gene: TRBV19
J gene: TRBJ1-5
clone size: -
CDR3 protein: CASSITDQPQHF
CDR3 DNA: TGTGCCAGTAGTATCACGGATCAGCCCCAGCATTTT

D gene: -
V gene: TRBV2
J gene: TRBJ1-6
clone size: -
CDR3 protein: CASSGGAGDDNSPLHF
CDR3 DNA: TGTGCCAGCAGTGGGGGAGCGGGGGATGATAATTCACCCCTCCACTTT

D gene: -
V gene: TRBV9
J gene: TRBJ1-6
clone size: -
CDR3 protein: CASSIGQFNSPLHF
CDR3 DNA: TGTGCCAGCAGCATCGGACAGTTCAATTCACCCCTCCACTTT

D gene: -
V gene: TRBV4-1
J gene: TRBJ2-5
clone size: once
CDR3 protein: CASSQVGMRETQYF
CDR3 DNA: TGCGCCAGCAGCCAAGTAGGCATGAGGGAGACCCAGTACTTC